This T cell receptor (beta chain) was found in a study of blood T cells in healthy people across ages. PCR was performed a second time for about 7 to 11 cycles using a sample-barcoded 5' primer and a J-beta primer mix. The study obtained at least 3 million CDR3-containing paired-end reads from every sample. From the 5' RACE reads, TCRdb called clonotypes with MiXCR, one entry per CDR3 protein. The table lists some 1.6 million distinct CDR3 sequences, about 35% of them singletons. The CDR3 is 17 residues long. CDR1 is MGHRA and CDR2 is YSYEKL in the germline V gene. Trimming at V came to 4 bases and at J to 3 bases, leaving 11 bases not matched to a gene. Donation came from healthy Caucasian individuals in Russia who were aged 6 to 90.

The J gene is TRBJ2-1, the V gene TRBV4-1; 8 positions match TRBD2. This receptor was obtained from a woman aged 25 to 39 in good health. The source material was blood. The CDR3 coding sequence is TGCGCCAGCAGCCGGAGTTTAGCGGGAAACCTCTACAATGAGCAGTTCTTC. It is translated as CASSRSLAGNLYNEQFF.